This T cell receptor (beta chain) was retrieved from a study of T cells in tuberculosis. Study results and caveats: The TCR-beta difference was not significant; alpha differences partly reflected length.

Using immunoSEQ multiplex PCR, the repertoire was profiled, and TCRdb retains in-frame clones only, with some absent. The repertoire consists of 25,000 to 35,000 clones, with 95% to 96% occurring once and the leading ten covering under 3%. In regard to this clone: As yet, its antigen is unknown.

The sequence was obtained from a donor aged 10-30 years with latent tuberculosis or without tuberculosis infection. The material sequenced was PBMCs.

The CDR3 DNA follows: TGTGCCAGCAGTGAAGGGCAGGGGGACACCGGGGAGCTGTTTTTT. Encoded protein: CASSEGQGDTGELFF. V usage is TRBV25-1 and J usage is TRBJ2-2; the match to TRBD1 covers 7 bases. This CDR3 has 15 amino acids. V was clipped by 2 bases and J by 3 bases; unmatched bases: 3. The germline V gene has CDR1 MGHDK and CDR2 SYGVNS.